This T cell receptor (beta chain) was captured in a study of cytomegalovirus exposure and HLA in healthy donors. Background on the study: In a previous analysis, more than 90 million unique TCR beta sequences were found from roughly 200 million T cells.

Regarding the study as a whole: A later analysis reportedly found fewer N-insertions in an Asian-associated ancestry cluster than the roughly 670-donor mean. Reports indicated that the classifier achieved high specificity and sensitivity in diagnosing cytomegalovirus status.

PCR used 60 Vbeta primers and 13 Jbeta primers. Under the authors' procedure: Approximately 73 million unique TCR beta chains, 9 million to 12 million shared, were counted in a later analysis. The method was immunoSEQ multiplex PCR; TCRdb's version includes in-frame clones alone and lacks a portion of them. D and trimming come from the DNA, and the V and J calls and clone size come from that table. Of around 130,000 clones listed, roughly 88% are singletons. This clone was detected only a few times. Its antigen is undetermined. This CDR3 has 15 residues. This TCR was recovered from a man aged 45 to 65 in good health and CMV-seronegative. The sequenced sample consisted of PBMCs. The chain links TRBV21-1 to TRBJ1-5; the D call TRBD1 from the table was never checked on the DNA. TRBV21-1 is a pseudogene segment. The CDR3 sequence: CASSKYRTENQPQHF. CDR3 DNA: TGTGCCAGCAGCAAATACCGGACAGAGAATCAGCCCCAGCATTTT.